This paragraph reports one T cell receptor beta chain. The source of the sample is a study of blood T cell repertoires in COVID-19. Seattle's cohort entered during active infection and was followed longitudinally. Trimming left V 4 bases short and J 5 bases short, with 17 bases between. The germline V gene encodes CDR1 SEHNR and CDR2 FQNEAQ (reference sequence). The CDR3 totals 15 residues. Method: immunoSEQ multiplex PCR; TCRdb's copy keeps in-frame clones and lacks some. The table lists about 240,000 clones, about 88% of them singletons, with roughly a tenth in the top ten. The rearrangement links TRBV7-9 to TRBJ1-2, with D maybe TRBD1 (5 bases). The TCR comes from a woman aged 45-60 years with COVID-19, enrolled during active disease. Sample: peripheral blood. The CDR3: CASSSLGRRGYGYTF. The CDR3 region has the DNA TGTGCCAGCAGCTCTCTGGGACGGCGGGGTTATGGCTACACCTTC.